This TCR beta chain is from a study of T cells in Graves' hyperthyroidism and ophthalmopathy. Study-wide results and caveats: A 13 V-J signature model discriminated ophthalmopathy versus stable hyperthyroidism. Blood also held most thyroid clonotypes expanded beyond 0.001.

There were TCR beta CDR3 regions amplified from RNA transcripts. With the HTBI primer set, the TCR CDR3 went through a first round of RT-PCR. From the multiplex PCR reads, TCRdb called clonotypes with MiXCR, one entry per CDR3 protein. The table shows around 580,000 distinct CDR3 sequences, with around 17% occurring only once. This clonotype was found many times. Its specificity is not known. Absent ophthalmopathy progression within 18 months defined stable Graves' hyperthyroidism. Based on clinical symptoms, serum thyroxine and TRAb, thyroid ultrasound and orbital computed tomography, diagnoses were reached. This CDR3 comprises 17 residues. Germline V gene data show CDR1 as MGHDK and CDR2 as SYGVNS. With 4 bases removed from V and 0 bases from J, the gap between germline ends came to 16 bases.

The chain uses TRBV25-1 and TRBJ2-1; tentative D call: TRBD2 (5 bases). This TCR came from a woman aged 18-29 years with Graves' hyperthyroidism. What was sequenced was blood. CDR3 sequence: CASSGAEPFGSYNEQFF. As DNA, the CDR3 is TGTGCCAGCAGTGGAGCGGAACCTTTTGGCTCCTACAATGAGCAGTTCTTC.